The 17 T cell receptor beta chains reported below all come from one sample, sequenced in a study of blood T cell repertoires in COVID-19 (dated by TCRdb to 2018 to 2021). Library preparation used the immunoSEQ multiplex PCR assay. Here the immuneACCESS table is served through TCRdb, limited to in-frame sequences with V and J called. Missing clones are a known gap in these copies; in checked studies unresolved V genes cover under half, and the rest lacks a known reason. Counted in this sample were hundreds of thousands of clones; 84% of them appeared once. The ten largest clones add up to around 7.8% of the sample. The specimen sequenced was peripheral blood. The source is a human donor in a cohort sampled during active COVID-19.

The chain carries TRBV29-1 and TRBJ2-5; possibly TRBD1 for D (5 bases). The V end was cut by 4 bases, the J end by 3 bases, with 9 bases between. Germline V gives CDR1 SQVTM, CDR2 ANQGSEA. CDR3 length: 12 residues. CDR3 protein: CSVGSREETQYF. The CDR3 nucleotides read TGCAGCGTTGGGTCCAGGGAAGAGACCCAGTACTTC.

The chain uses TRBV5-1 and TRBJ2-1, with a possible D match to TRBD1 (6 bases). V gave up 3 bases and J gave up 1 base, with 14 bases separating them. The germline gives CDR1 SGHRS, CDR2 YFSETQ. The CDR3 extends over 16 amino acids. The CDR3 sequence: CASSSGLTGSYNEQFF. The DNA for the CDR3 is TGCGCCAGCAGCTCGGGCCTCACAGGGTCCTACAATGAGCAGTTCTTC.

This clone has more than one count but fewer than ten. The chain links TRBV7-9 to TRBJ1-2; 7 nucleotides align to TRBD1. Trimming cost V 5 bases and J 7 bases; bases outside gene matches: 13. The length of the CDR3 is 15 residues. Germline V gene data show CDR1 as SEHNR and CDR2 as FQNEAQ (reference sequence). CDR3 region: CASSPRTGLRGGYTF. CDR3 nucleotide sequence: TGTGCCAGCAGCCCCCGGACAGGCCTACGAGGTGGCTACACCTTC.

CDR3 coding DNA: TGTGCCAGCAGCGCAGAGGATGGCTACACCTTC. It encodes CASSAEDGYTF. The rearrangement links TRBV11-2 to TRBJ1-2; D not certain. This CDR3 contains 11 residues. Germline CDR1 SGHAT, CDR2 FQNNGV. V was clipped by 5 bases and J by 6 bases, with 7 bases between them. The whole variable domain, filled in from reference TRBV11-2 and TRBJ1-2, reads EAGVAQSPRYKIIEKRQSVAFWCNPISGHATLYWYQQILGQGPKLLIQFQNNGVVDDSQLPKDRFSAERLKGVDSTLKIQPAKLEDSAVYLCASSAEDGYTFGSGTRLTVV.

The DNA of the CDR3 is TGCGCCAGCAGCCAAGACGGGTCAGAGACCCAGTACTTC. This sequence encodes CASSQDGSETQYF. This chain joins TRBV4-3 and TRBJ2-5, with D unclear. The CDR3 runs 13 residues. Trimming took 0 bases from V and 4 from J, leaving 6 bases between them. Germline V lookup: CDR1 LGHNA, CDR2 YSLEER.

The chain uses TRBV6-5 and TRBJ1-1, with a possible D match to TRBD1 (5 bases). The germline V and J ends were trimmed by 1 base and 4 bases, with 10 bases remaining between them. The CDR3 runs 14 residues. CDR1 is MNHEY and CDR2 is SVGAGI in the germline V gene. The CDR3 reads CASSYFQGSTEAFF. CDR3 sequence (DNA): TGTGCCAGCAGTTACTTCCAGGGTTCCACTGAAGCTTTCTTT.

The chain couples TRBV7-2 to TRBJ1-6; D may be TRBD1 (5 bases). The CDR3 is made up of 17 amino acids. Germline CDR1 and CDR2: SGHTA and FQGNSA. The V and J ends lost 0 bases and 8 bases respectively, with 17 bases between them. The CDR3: CASSLAFRELLDSPLHF. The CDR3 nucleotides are TGTGCCAGCAGCTTAGCGTTCAGGGAACTTTTAGATTCACCCCTCCACTTT.

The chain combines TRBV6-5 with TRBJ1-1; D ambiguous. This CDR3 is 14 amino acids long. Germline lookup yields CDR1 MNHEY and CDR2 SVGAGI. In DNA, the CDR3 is TGTGCAGGAGGGAGAGGGCAGTTGAACACTGAAGCTTTCTTT. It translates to CAGGRGQLNTEAFF.

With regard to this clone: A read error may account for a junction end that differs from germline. This chain's CDR3 is CSASATGLFGF. The CDR3 DNA follows: TGCAGTGCTAGCGCGACAGGGCTGTTTGGTTTT. The gene calls are TRBV20-1 and TRBJ1-4; 7 nucleotides line up with TRBD1. The CDR3 spans 11 residues. Germline V gene sequence: CDR1 DFQATT, CDR2 SNEGSKA (reference sequence).

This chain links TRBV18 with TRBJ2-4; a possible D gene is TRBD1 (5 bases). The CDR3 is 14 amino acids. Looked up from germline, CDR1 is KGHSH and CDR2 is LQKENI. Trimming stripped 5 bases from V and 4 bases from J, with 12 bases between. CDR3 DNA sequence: TGTGCCAGCTCAACCAGCCAGGGAAAAAACATTCAGTACTTC. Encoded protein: CASSTSQGKNIQYF.

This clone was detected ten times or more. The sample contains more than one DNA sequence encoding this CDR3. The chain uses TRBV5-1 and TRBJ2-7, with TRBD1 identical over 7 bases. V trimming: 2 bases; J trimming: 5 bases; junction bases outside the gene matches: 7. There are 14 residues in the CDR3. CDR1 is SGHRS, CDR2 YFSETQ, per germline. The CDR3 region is CASSFRQGDHEQYF. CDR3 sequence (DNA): TGCGCCAGCAGCTTCCGGCAGGGGGACCACGAGCAGTACTTC.

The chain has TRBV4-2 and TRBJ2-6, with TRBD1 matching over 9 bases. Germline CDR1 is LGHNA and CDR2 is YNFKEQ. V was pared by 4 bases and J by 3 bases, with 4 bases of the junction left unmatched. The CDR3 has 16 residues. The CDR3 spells CASSPQGAGGANVLTF. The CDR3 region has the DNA TGTGCCAGCAGCCCACAGGGGGCGGGTGGGGCCAACGTCCTGACTTTC.

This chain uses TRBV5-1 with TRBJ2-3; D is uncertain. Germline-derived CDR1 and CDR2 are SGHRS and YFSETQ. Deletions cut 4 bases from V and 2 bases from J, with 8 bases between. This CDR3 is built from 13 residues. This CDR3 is CASSLPVTDTQYF. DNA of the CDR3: TGCGCCAGCAGCCTCCCCGTCACAGATACGCAGTATTTT.

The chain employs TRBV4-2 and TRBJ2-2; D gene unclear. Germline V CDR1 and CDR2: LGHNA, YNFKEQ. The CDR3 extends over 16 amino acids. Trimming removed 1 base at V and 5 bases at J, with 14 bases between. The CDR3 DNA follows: TGTGCCAGCAGCCAAGCAATCCTATCTAATACCGGGGAGCTGTTTTTT. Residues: CASSQAILSNTGELFF.

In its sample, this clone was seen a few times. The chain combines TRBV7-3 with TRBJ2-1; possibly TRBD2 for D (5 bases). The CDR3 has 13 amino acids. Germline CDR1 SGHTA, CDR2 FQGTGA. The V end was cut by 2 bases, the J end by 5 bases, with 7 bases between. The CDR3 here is CASSLAGHNEQFF. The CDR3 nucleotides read TGTGCCAGCAGCTTAGCGGGCCACAATGAGCAGTTCTTC.

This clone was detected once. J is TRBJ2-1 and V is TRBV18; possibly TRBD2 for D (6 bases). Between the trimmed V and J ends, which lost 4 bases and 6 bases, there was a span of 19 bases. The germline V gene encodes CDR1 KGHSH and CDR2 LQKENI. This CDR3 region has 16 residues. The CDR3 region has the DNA TGTGCCAGCTCACTTGGCCGGGGCCGGGGAGGCAATGAGCAGTTCTTC. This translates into CASSLGRGRGGNEQFF.

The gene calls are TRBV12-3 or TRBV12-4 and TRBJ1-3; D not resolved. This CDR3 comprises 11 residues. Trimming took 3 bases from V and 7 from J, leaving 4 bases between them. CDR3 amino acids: CASSLQNTIYF. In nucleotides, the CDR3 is TGTGCCAGCAGTTTGCAGAACACCATATATTTT.